This record covers a single TCR beta chain. This clone has more than one count but fewer than ten. Its antigen remains unidentified. The input lacks base qualities; no much larger clone sits a single base away. The sample carries other DNA sequences with the same CDR3. These data come from a study of blood T cell repertoires in COVID-19 (dated by TCRdb to 2018 to 2020). Notes on the research overall: The collaborator samples originated in the United States, Italy and Spain and spanned the acute and convalescent phases of COVID-19. The prospective study material was composed of cDNA or gDNA derived from T cells, B-cell-depleted T cells, or PBMCs. Subjects who had been exposed to COVID-19, were actively infected with it, or had recovered from it provided the deeply sampled blood TCRbeta repertoires that made up the dataset. The repertoires were released in a freely available public database meant as a resource for research on the immune response to SARS-CoV-2. The samples were drawn from two sources: the first 160 participants of the ongoing ImmuneRACE study, and fewer than 1,500 subjects contributed by 6 global collaborators. A de-identified subject ID, COVID-19 status, age in years and sex were almost always included in the sample metadata. HLA class I and class II types, where available, came from metadata supplied by the sample provider rather than from assay-based typing. Results and caveats for the whole study, not just this receptor: The amount of clinical and demographic metadata varied by source and participant and was provided uncurated.

Whole blood was collected in K2EDTA tubes by collaborating institutions according to the institutions' own protocols. For TCRbeta analysis, collaborators shipped samples in one of three forms: frozen whole blood, isolated PBMCs, or DNA extracted from either of those sample types. TCRbeta CDR3 regions were amplified from genomic DNA by means of the immunoSEQ Assay, a bias-controlled multiplex PCR. In the source study's methods: The number of nucleated cells in each sample was estimated from the amplification of reference gene primers within the assay. To quantify the absolute abundance of each unique TCRbeta CDR3 rearrangement, sequence reads were collapsed and filtered. For each sample, productive Simpson clonality was calculated as the square root of Simpson's diversity index across productive rearrangements. This immuneACCESS table, as held by TCRdb, lists in-frame sequences with V and J called but not all clones. Of the missing ones, under half trace to an unresolved V gene in checked studies; the others have no known cause. That table furnishes V, J and clone size, whereas the DNA furnished D and trimming. Counted in this sample were around 150,000 clones; more than 60% of them appeared once. About 9.4% of the sample is taken by the ten largest.

The receptor was isolated from a woman aged 45 to 65 with active or convalescent COVID-19. The source material was peripheral blood.

The sequenced DNA: TGTGCCAGCAGCCAAGGCAGGGGGAATTCACCCCTCCACTTT. This translates into CASSQGRGNSPLHF. The chain couples TRBV3-1 (or the pseudogene TRBV3-2) to TRBJ1-6; 7 central nucleotides agree with TRBD1. V lost 1 base and J lost 7 bases, and the count of bases not matched to a germline gene is 1. The CDR1 and CDR2 encoded by the germline V gene (reference sequence) are LGHDT and YNNKEL. The CDR3, from cysteine to phenylalanine, totals 14 residues. The read is trimmed to its CDR3 DNA, 42 bases read in frame from base 1.